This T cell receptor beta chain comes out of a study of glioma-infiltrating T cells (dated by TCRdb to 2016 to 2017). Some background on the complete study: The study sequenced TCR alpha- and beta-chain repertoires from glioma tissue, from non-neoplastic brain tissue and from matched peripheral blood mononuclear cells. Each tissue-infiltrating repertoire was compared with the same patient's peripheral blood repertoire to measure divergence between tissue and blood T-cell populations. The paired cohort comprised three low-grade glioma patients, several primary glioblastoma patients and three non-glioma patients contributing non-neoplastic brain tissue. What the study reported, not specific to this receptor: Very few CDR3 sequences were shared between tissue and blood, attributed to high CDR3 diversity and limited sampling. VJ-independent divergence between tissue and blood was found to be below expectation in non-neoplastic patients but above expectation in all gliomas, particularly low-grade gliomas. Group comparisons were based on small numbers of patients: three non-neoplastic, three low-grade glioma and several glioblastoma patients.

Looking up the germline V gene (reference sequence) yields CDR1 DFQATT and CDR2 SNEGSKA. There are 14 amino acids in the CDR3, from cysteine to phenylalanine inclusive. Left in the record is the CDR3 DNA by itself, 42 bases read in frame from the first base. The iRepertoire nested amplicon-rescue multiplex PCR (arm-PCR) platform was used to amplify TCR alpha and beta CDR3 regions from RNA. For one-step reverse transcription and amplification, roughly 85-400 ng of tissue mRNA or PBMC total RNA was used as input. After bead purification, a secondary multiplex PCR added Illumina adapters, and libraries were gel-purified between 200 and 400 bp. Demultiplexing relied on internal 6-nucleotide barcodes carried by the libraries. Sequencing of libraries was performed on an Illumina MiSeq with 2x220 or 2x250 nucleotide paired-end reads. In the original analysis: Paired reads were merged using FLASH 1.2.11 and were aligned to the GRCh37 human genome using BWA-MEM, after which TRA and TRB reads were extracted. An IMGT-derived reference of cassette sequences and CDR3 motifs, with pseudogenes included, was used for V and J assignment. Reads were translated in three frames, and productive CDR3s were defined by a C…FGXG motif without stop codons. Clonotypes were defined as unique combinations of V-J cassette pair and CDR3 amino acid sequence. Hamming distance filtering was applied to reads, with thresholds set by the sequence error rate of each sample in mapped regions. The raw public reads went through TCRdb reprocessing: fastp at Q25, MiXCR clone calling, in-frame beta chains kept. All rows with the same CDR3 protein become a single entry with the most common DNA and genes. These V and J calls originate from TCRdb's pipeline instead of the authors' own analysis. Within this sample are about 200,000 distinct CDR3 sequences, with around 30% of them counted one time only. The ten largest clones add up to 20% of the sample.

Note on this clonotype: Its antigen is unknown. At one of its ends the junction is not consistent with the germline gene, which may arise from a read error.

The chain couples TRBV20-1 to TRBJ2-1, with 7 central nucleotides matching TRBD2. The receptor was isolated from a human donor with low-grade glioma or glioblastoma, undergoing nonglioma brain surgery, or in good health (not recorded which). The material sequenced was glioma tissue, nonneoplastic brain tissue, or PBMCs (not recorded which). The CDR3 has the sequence CSVRWLAAHNEQLF. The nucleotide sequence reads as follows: TGCAGTGTTAGATGGCTAGCGGCACACAATGAGCAGCTCTTC.